Presented here are 7 T cell receptor beta chains from one specimen sequenced in a study of cytomegalovirus exposure and HLA in healthy donors. The primer mix had 60 Vbeta and 13 Jbeta primers. Repertoires were generated with immunoSEQ multiplex PCR, while TCRdb's copy carries only in-frame clones and drops some. The sample consists of about 120,000 clones, approximately 70% of them appearing once. Sequenced input: PBMCs. The receptors come from a woman in her thirties or forties in good health and CMV-seropositive.

This clone occurred once. The rearrangement joins TRBV10-2 to TRBJ2-3; D is possibly TRBD2 (6 bases). This CDR3 is built from 15 residues. V was clipped by 4 bases and J by 0 bases, with 11 bases between them. Germline assignment: CDR1 WSHSY and CDR2 SAAADI. This chain's CDR3 is CASSVGLESTDTQYF. CDR3 nucleotides: TGCGCCAGCAGTGTGGGACTCGAAAGCACAGATACGCAGTATTTT.

This chain joins TRBV4-3 and TRBJ2-7; 10 bases are shared with TRBD2. With V trimmed by 5 bases and J by 2 bases, 6 bases remained unmatched. Germline lookup yields CDR1 LGHNA and CDR2 YSLEER. The CDR3 is 15 residues long. Here the CDR3 DNA reads TGCGCCAGCAGCGCAGTAGCGGGGGGAGCCTACGAGCAGTACTTC. Protein: CASSAVAGGAYEQYF.

This clone occurred a few times. This rearrangement joins TRBV6-4 to TRBJ1-1; 7 bases fit TRBD1. The germline V gene encodes CDR1 MRHNA and CDR2 SNTAGT. The trim removed 4 bases at V and 4 bases at J, leaving 9 bases unmatched. CDR3 length: 15 amino acids. CDR3 sequence: CASSASPRGSTEAFF. CDR3 coding DNA: TGTGCCAGCAGTGCCTCGCCCAGGGGGAGCACTGAAGCTTTCTTT.

The chain uses TRBV15 and TRBJ2-5; 8 positions match TRBD1. Trimming took 3 bases from V and 5 from J; bases not matched to a gene: 8. The CDR3 spans 15 residues. Germline V gene sequence: CDR1 LNHNV, CDR2 YYDKDF (reference sequence). For the CDR3, the DNA is TGTGCCACCAGCAGTCCCCCCCAGGGGGCCGAGACCCAGTACTTC. Translation gives CATSSPPQGAETQYF.

This chain uses TRBV27 with TRBJ1-1; 9 bases fit TRBD1. The CDR3 is 15 residues long. CDR1 and CDR2 (germline): MNHEY, SMNVEV (reference sequence). After removal of 8 bases from V and 2 bases from J, the junction contained 9 bases not matched to a gene. CDR3 nucleotides: TGTGCCAGCCGTATCGGGACAGGGACAAACACTGAAGCTTTCTTT. This codes for CASRIGTGTNTEAFF.

The chain joins TRBV29-1 to TRBJ1-1, with 7 bases identical to TRBD1. The CDR3 contains 14 residues. Germline V gene sequence: CDR1 SQVTM, CDR2 ANQGSEA. Trimming took 6 bases from V and 6 from J; bases not matched to a gene: 13. The CDR3 DNA reads TGCAGCGTGCGCCGCGGACAGGAAAAGGCTGAAGCTTTCTTT. Protein sequence: CSVRRGQEKAEAFF.

The chain carries TRBV2 and TRBJ2-1; 14 bases match TRBD2. Per germline, CDR1 SNHLY and CDR2 FYNNEI. Trimming cost V 9 bases and J 4 bases; bases outside gene matches: 11. This CDR3 contains 17 residues. In DNA, the CDR3 is TGTGCCAGGGAGAGACTAGCGGGAGGGGGTTCATACAATGAGCAGTTCTTC. Its protein is CARERLAGGGSYNEQFF.